A selection of T cell receptor beta chains follows, all from one sample in a study of metastatic and nonmetastatic thyroid tumors. TCRdb reprocessed the PCR reads using MiXCR. The table lists tens of thousands of clones, about 18% of them singletons. The material sequenced was blood. The receptor set was obtained from a male donor with papillary thyroid cancer or a benign thyroid nodule (not recorded which). Some clones in this sample may be carry-over from other donors' samples. The CDR3 runs from the conserved cysteine through the conserved F or W. The size entry is marked missing in some rows and otherwise reads once, few, many or a size class.

V	size	J	CDR3
TRBV27	many	TRBJ1-2	CASSFGGGGYTF
TRBV7-2	NA	TRBJ2-7	CASSRDRVREQYF
TRBV12-3/TRBV12-4	NA	TRBJ2-3	CASSPPVGKTDTQYF
TRBV28	few	TRBJ1-4	CASSLIDTIEKLFF
TRBV28	many	TRBJ2-7	CASRTGGFRYEQYF
TRBV9	many	TRBJ2-5	CASSVVGETQYF
TRBV15	few	TRBJ2-7	CATSRDRAPSYEQYF
TRBV6-2/TRBV6-3	NA	TRBJ1-1	CASIYDSGTEAFF
TRBV7-8	many	TRBJ2-3	CASSLDPGADTQYF
TRBV4-2	many	TRBJ2-7	CASSQVTGGNYEQYF
TRBV5-4	many	TRBJ2-2	CASSLVGGKNTGELFF
TRBV3-1	once	TRBJ1-3	CASSHGQGNTIYF
TRBV19	many	TRBJ2-7	CASSMSDYSYEQYF
TRBV12-3/TRBV12-4	many	TRBJ1-3	CASRTGQGPGNTIYF
TRBV3-1	NA	TRBJ2-7	CASSTTSGSYEQYF
TRBV9	many	TRBJ2-5	CASTPGRGETQYF
TRBV20-1	many	TRBJ1-5	CSANEVSEGGQPQHF
TRBV29-1	many	TRBJ2-7	CSGQREGGEQYF
TRBV20-1	many	TRBJ1-2	CSAFPRTGGGLYGYTF
TRBV2	many	TRBJ1-4	CASSEFNGANEKLFF
TRBV5-1	many	TRBJ1-5	CASSYAGQHNQPQHF
TRBV24-1	many	TRBJ2-2	CATSDPSPGTGELFF
TRBV28	many	TRBJ1-1	CASALEETEAFF
TRBV20-1	once	TRBJ2-1	CSARGGLAAGSNEQFF
TRBV6-1	few	TRBJ1-3	CASSDPAGGTTIYF
TRBV27	many	TRBJ2-3	CASSLLDLASSTDTQYF
TRBV19	few	TRBJ1-2	CASVDRGLHYGYTF
TRBV6-1	many	TRBJ2-1	CASNPTGGSNEQFF
TRBV2	NA	TRBJ1-5	CASSSSGSNQPQHF
TRBV12-3/TRBV12-4	many	TRBJ1-1	CASSGTGISTEAFF
TRBV3-1	NA	TRBJ2-2	CASSQGFTGELFF
TRBV11-1	many	TRBJ1-6	CASSQQGALALHF
TRBV6-1	NA	TRBJ1-3	CASSEVGTPLDSGNTIYF
TRBV9	NA	TRBJ2-7	CASSPRSLAYEQYF
TRBV6-8	few	TRBJ1-2	CASSPRWGARHYGYTF